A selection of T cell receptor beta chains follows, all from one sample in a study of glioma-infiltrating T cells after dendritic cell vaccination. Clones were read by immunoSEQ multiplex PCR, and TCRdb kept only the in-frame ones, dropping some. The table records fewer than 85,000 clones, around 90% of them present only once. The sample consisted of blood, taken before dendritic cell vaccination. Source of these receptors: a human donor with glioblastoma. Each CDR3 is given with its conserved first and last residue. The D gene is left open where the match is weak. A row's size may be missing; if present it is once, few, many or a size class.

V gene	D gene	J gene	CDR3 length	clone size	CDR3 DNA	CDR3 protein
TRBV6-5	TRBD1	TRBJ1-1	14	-	TGTGCCAGCAGTTACCCCGGACAGGTGGGGCTAGCTTTCTTT	CASSYPGQVGLAFF
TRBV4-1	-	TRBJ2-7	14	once	TGCGCCAGCAGCCAAGATGGGGCAGACTACGAGCAGTACTTC	CASSQDGADYEQYF
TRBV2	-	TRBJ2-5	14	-	TGTGCCAGCCAGTTCCAGGACCTAGGAGGGACCCAGTACTTC	CASQFQDLGGTQYF
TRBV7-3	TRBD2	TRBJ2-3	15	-	TGTGCCAGCAGCGCAGCGGGATTAAGCACAGATACGCAGTATTTT	CASSAAGLSTDTQYF
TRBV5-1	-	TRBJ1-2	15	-	TGCGCCAGCAGCTTGGGGTCAGAAGACTTTTATGGCTACACCTTC	CASSLGSEDFYGYTF
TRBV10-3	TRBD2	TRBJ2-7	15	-	TGTGCCATCAGAAGCGGGACTAGCGGGGCCTACGAGCAGTACTTC	CAIRSGTSGAYEQYF
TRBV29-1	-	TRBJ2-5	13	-	TGCAGCGTTAAGCTACCGGGAAGGGAGACCCAGTACTTC	CSVKLPGRETQYF
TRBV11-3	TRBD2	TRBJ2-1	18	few	TGTGCCAGCAGCAAGGGACTAGCGGGAACGAGAGGGGCCAATGAGCAGTTCTTC	CASSKGLAGTRGANEQFF
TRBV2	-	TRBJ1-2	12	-	TGTGCCAGCAGTGAACAGAACTATGGCTACACCTTC	CASSEQNYGYTF
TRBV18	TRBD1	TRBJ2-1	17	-	TGTGCCAGCTCACCTGCCGGACAGGGCGGGTGGTACAATGAGCAGTTCTTC	CASSPAGQGGWYNEQFF
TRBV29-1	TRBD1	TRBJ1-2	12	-	TGCAGCGTCGTGGACAGGGCTGCTGGCTACACCTTC	CSVVDRAAGYTF
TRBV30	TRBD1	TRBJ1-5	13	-	TGTGCCTCCCGGGACAGGCCAATTCAGCCCCAGCATTTT	CASRDRPIQPQHF
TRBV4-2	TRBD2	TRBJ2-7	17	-	TGTGCCAGCAGCCAAGAGGATGGCGGAGCGGGGTTTTACGAGCAGTACTTC	CASSQEDGGAGFYEQYF
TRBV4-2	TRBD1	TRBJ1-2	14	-	TGTGCCAGCAGCCAAGAACCGACAGGGGAGGGCTACACCTTC	CASSQEPTGEGYTF
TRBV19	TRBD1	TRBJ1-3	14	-	TGTGCCAGTAGGGACAGGGGGCCCGGAAACACCATATATTTT	CASRDRGPGNTIYF
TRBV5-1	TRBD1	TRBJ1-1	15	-	TGCGCCAGCAGCTCTATGGGACAGGGGAACACTGAAGCTTTCTTT	CASSSMGQGNTEAFF
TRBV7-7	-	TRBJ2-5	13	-	TGTGCTAGCAGCGCGGGGCCCCAAGAGACCCAGTACTTC	CASSAGPQETQYF
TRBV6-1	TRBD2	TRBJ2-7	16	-	TGTGCCAGCAGTGAAGGTAGGGCTAGCGGGTCCTACGAGCAGTACTTC	CASSEGRASGSYEQYF
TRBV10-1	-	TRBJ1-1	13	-	TGCGCCAGCAGTGCGTCGGGCACCACTGAAGCTTTCTTT	CASSASGTTEAFF
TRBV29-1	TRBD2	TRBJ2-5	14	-	TGCAGCTCGAGGGTAGCGGGGGGGCGAGAGACCCAGTACTTC	CSSRVAGGRETQYF
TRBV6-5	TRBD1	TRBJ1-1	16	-	TGTGCCAGCAGTTATTCCACAGGGGGCGGTGGCACTGAAGCTTTCTTT	CASSYSTGGGGTEAFF
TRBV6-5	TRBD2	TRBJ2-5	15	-	TGTGCCAGCAGACAAGCGGGGGACTTACAAGAGACCCAGTACTTC	CASRQAGDLQETQYF
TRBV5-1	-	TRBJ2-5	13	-	TGCGCCAGCAGCCCGGGCGCGGGGGAGACCCAGTACTTC	CASSPGAGETQYF
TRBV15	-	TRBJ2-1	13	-	TGTGCCACCAGCAGAGGGCAGGGGGGTGAGCAGTTCTTC	CATSRGQGGEQFF
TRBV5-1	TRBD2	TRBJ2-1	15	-	TGCGCCAGCAGCACCAGCGGGGGCTCCTACAATGAGCAGTTCTTC	CASSTSGGSYNEQFF
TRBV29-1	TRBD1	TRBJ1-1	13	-	TGCAGCGCTGTGACAGGGGGCAAGAGTGAAGCTTTCTTT	CSAVTGGKSEAFF
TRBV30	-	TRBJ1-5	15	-	TGTGCCTGGACCCTTCCGGGCCGGGGAAATCAGCCCCAGCATTTT	CAWTLPGRGNQPQHF
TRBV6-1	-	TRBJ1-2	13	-	TGTGCCAGCAGCTTGCAGGGGACCTATGGCTACACCTTC	CASSLQGTYGYTF
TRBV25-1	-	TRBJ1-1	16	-	TGTGCCAGCAGTGAGGCAGGGTCCACGATGAACACTGAAGCTTTCTTT	CASSEAGSTMNTEAFF